The 16 T cell receptor beta chains reported below all come from one sample, sequenced in a study of shared clonotypes between healthy human individuals. Method: immunoSEQ multiplex PCR; TCRdb's copy keeps in-frame clones and lacks some. In the table there are approximately 1.4 million clones, 98% of which are singletons. The source material was naive CD4+ T cells sorted from blood. The subset: CD45RA+ positively selected. The receptors shown here come from a man aged 25-45 years in good health.

This sequence joins TRBV4-3 and TRBJ2-1, with 7 bases fitting TRBD2. Per the germline V gene, CDR1 is LGHNA and CDR2 is YSLEER. The J segment lost 0 bases and the V segment lost 5 bases, leaving 7 bases of the junction unmatched. The CDR3 is 16 amino acids. The CDR3 DNA sequence: TGCGCCAGCAGCGGGGGGACTACACCCTCCTACAATGAGCAGTTCTTC. It encodes CASSGGTTPSYNEQFF.

The chain joins TRBV5-1 to TRBJ2-1; D is ambiguous. The ends were cut back, 4 bases at V and 4 bases at J, with 15 bases in the middle. The CDR3 loop spans 15 amino acids. In germline, CDR1 is SGHRS, CDR2 YFSETQ. The CDR3 is CASSSRWGPYNEQFF. CDR3 bases: TGCGCCAGCAGCAGCCGTTGGGGTCCGTACAATGAGCAGTTCTTC.

The chain links TRBV2 to TRBJ2-5, with TRBD1 matching 8 bases. CDR3 length: 15 amino acids. In germline, CDR1 is SNHLY, CDR2 FYNNEI. V trimming: 5 bases; J trimming: 5 bases; junction bases outside the gene matches: 10. DNA for the CDR3: TGTGCCAGCAGTCCACAGGGGGGAATCGGGGAGACCCAGTACTTC. Translated, it gives CASSPQGGIGETQYF.

This chain connects TRBV6-1 to TRBJ1-2, with D hard to call. The germline gives CDR1 MNHNS, CDR2 SASEGT. The ends were cut back, 5 bases at V and 6 bases at J, with 7 bases in the middle. This CDR3 contains 11 residues. The CDR3 reads CASSLGDGYTF. Written as DNA, the CDR3 is TGTGCCAGCAGTTTGGGAGATGGCTACACCTTC.

This clone has only one observation. V gene TRBV7-9 combines with J gene TRBJ2-3, with unresolved D. CDR3 length: 15 residues. Per germline, CDR1 SEHNR and CDR2 FQNEAQ (reference sequence). V dropped 1 base and J dropped 0 bases, with 8 bases sitting between them. In DNA form, the CDR3 reads TGTGCCAGCAGCTTAGGATTAGTCAGCACAGATACGCAGTATTTT. It specifies CASSLGLVSTDTQYF. Based on the CDR3 plus reference TRBV7-9 and TRBJ2-3, the full variable domain is DTGVSQNPRHKITKRGQNVTFRCDPISEHNRLYWYRQTLGQGPEFLTYFQNEAQLEKSRLLSDRFSAERPKGSFSTLEIQRTEQGDSAMYLCASSLGLVSTDTQYFGPGTRLTVL.

The chain couples TRBV7-2 to TRBJ1-5; D gene ambiguous. V lost 1 base and J 9 bases, leaving 7 bases between the germline ends. Germline CDR1 is SGHTA and CDR2 is FQGNSA. The length of the CDR3 is 12 residues. As DNA, the CDR3 is TGTGCCAGCAGCTTAGAGAGGCGGCCCCAGCATTTT. Translating it yields CASSLERRPQHF.

In its sample, this clone was seen once. The chain recombines TRBV10-3 with TRBJ2-7, with TRBD1 identical over 7 bases. The CDR3 is 14 amino acids. Germline lookup yields CDR1 ENHRY and CDR2 SYGVKD. V gave up 9 bases and J gave up 2 bases; unmatched junction bases: 10. In nucleotides, the CDR3 is TGTGCCATTAGGAGCGGCCAGGGGGCCTACGAGCAGTACTTC. Protein sequence: CAIRSGQGAYEQYF.

This chain uses TRBV29-1 with TRBJ2-7, with D maybe TRBD1 (6 bases). This CDR3 region has 12 residues. Germline values: CDR1 SQVTM, CDR2 ANQGSEA. Trimming left V 4 bases short and J 2 bases short, with 9 bases between. The CDR3 protein is CSVAGETYEQYF. DNA for the CDR3: TGCAGCGTTGCAGGGGAAACCTACGAGCAGTACTTC.

CDR3 sequence reads: CASSTRPGTEWDGYTF. CDR3 nucleotides: TGTGCCAGCAGTACGCGCCCGGGCACGGAATGGGATGGCTACACCTTC. The chain carries TRBV28 and TRBJ1-2; D remains ambiguous. Trimming took off 5 bases at V and 6 bases at J, with 22 bases between the two ends. The CDR3 loop spans 16 amino acids. CDR1 is MDHEN, CDR2 SYDVKM, per germline.

This sequence joins TRBV18 and TRBJ2-7; the D is unclear. The CDR3 has 12 amino acids. Trimming left V 3 bases short and J 7 bases short, with 10 bases between. From germline, CDR1 is KGHSH and CDR2 LQKENI. The CDR3 coding sequence is TGTGCCAGCTCACCCGGTGGGTCTGAGCAGTACTTC. It codes for CASSPGGSEQYF.

This rearrangement joins TRBV19 to TRBJ1-1, with D unclear. From germline, CDR1 is LNHDA and CDR2 SQIVND (reference sequence). V shed 7 bases and J shed 7 bases, with 10 bases lying between them. This CDR3 region has 11 residues. CDR3 DNA sequence: TGTGCCAGTATCGGTCGGATTGAAGCTTTCTTT. Encoded protein: CASIGRIEAFF. The full variable domain, with the rest looked up from reference TRBV19 and TRBJ1-1, is DGGITQSPKYLFRKEGQNVTLSCEQNLNHDAMYWYRQDPGQGLRLIYYSQIVNDFQKGDIAEGYSVSREKKESFPLTVTSAQKNPTAFYLCASIGRIEAFFGQGTRLTVV.

The chain recombines TRBV11-2 with TRBJ2-3; D not resolved. The germline V gene has CDR1 SGHAT and CDR2 FQNNGV. Trimming took 5 bases from V and 1 from J, leaving 13 bases between them. This CDR3 has 15 amino acids. The CDR3 DNA follows: TGTGCCAGCAGCCCGTCCCTTAGGGGCACAGATACGCAGTATTTT. It is translated as CASSPSLRGTDTQYF.

The chain employs TRBV5-4 and TRBJ2-1; 9 bases fit TRBD2. Germline V gene data show CDR1 as SGHNT and CDR2 as YYREEE (reference sequence). The CDR3 length is 15 residues. V was pared by 3 bases and J by 9 bases, with 10 bases of the junction left unmatched. CDR3 region: CASSSREAGGSEQFF. CDR3 nucleotides: TGTGCCAGCAGCTCCCGGGAAGCGGGAGGTTCTGAGCAGTTCTTC.

The chain uses TRBV6-4 and TRBJ2-3; tentatively, D is TRBD2 (6 bases). The germline V gene has CDR1 MRHNA and CDR2 SNTAGT. V dropped 5 bases and J dropped 3 bases, with 15 bases sitting between them. This CDR3 comprises 15 residues. The DNA of the CDR3 is TGTGCCAGCAGTCCCGGGGGAGTTGAAACAGATACGCAGTATTTT. It translates to CASSPGGVETDTQYF.

The gene calls are TRBV28 and TRBJ2-7; 8 bases fit TRBD1. Trimming at V came to 7 bases and at J to 0 bases, leaving 5 bases not matched to a gene. The CDR3 totals 14 residues. Germline values: CDR1 MDHEN, CDR2 SYDVKM. The CDR3, as DNA: TGTGCCAGCACGGGACAGGACCTCTCCTACGAGCAGTACTTC. It is translated as CASTGQDLSYEQYF.

This sequence joins TRBV16 and TRBJ1-3; D is ambiguous. V lost 1 base and J lost 7, with 11 bases in between. Per germline, CDR1 KGHSY and CDR2 FQNENV. This CDR3 has 14 residues. CDR3 amino acids: CASSQYGIQNTIYF. As DNA, the CDR3 is TGTGCCAGCAGCCAATACGGCATCCAGAACACCATATATTTT. Full variable domain (missing parts from reference TRBV16 and TRBJ1-3): GEEVAQTPKHLVRGEGQKAKLYCAPIKGHSYVFWYQQVLKNEFKFLISFQNENVFDETGMPKERFSAKCLPNSPCSLEIQATKLEDSAVYFCASSQYGIQNTIYFGEGSWLTVV.